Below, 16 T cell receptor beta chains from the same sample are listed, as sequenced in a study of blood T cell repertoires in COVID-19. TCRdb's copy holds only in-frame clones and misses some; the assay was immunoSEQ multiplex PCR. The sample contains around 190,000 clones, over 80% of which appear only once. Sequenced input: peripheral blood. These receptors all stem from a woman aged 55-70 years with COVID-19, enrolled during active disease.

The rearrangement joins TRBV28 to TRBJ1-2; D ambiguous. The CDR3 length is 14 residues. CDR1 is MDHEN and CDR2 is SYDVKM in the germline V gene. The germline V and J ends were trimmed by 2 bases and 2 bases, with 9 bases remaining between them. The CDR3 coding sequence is TGTGCCAGCAGTTTACTGGGCGCGAACTATGGCTACACCTTC. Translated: CASSLLGANYGYTF.

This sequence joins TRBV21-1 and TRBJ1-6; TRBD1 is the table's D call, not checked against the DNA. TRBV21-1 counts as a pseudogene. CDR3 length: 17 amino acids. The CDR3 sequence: CASSTGARDRDNSPLHF. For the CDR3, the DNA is TGTGCCAGCAGCACAGGCGCCCGGGACAGGGATAATTCACCCCTCCACTTT.

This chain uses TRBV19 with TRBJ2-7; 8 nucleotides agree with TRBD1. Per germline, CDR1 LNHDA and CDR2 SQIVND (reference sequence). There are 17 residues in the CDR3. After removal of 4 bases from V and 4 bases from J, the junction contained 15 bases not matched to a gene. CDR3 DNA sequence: TGTGCCAGTAGTAGGGTCCCAGGGGGCGCGAGAACTTACGAGCAGTACTTC. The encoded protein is CASSRVPGGARTYEQYF.

The CDR3 DNA reads TGCGCCAGCAGCTTAAGGGGGAAGGGCACAGATACGCAGTATTTT. As protein: CASSLRGKGTDTQYF. V and J are TRBV5-1 and TRBJ2-3, with D possibly being TRBD1 (6 bases). Germline-derived CDR1 and CDR2 are SGHRS and YFSETQ. There are 15 residues in the CDR3. V was pared by 2 bases and J by 1 base, with 11 bases between. Drawing the rest from reference TRBV5-1 and TRBJ2-3, the complete variable domain is KAGVTQTPRYLIKTRGQQVTLSCSPISGHRSVSWYQQTPGQGLQFLFEYFSETQRNKGNFPGRFSGRQFSNSRSEMNVSTLELGDSALYLCASSLRGKGTDTQYFGPGTRLTVL.

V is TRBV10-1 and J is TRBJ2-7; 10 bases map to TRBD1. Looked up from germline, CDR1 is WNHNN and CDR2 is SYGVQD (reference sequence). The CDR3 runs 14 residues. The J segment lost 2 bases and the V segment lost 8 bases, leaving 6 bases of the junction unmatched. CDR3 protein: CASLTGTGAYEQYF. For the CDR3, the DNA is TGCGCCAGCCTGACCGGGACAGGGGCCTACGAGCAGTACTTC.

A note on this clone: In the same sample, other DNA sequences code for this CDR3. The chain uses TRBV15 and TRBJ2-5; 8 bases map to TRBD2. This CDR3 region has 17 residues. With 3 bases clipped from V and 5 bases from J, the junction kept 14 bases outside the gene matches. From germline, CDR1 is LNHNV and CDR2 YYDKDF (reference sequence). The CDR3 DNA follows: TGTGCCACCAGCAGGGATCGCAATGTAGGCGGGGGGGAGACCCAGTACTTC. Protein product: CATSRDRNVGGGETQYF. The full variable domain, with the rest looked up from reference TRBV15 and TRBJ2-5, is DAMVIQNPRYQVTQFGKPVTLSCSQTLNHNVMYWYQQKSSQAPKLLFHYYDKDFNNEADTPDNFQSRRPNTSFCFLDIRSPGLGDTAMYLCATSRDRNVGGGETQYFGPGTRLLVL.

The CDR3 region is CASSLTGVAEAFF. In DNA form, the CDR3 reads TGTGCCAGCAGCCTAACAGGGGTAGCTGAAGCTTTCTTT. This chain links TRBV7-9 with TRBJ1-1, with 7 bases matching TRBD1. The germline V gene encodes CDR1 SEHNR and CDR2 FQNEAQ (reference sequence). V was pared by 5 bases and J by 6 bases, with 6 bases of the junction left unmatched. The CDR3 contains 13 residues.

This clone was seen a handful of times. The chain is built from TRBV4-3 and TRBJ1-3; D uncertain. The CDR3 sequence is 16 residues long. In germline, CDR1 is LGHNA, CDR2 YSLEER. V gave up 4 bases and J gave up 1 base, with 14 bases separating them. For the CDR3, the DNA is TGCGCCAGCAGCCGTCGGGAAGTACGATCTGGAAACACCATATATTTT. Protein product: CASSRREVRSGNTIYF.

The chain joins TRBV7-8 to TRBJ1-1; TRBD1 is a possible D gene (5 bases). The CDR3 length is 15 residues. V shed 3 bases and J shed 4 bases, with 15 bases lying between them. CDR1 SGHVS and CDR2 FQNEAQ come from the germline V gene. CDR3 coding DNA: TGTGCCAGCAGCTTCCATCGGGGGGGGTCCACTGAAGCTTTCTTT. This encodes CASSFHRGGSTEAFF.

The CDR3 sequence is CASSQGGGNEKLFF. The CDR3 nucleotides are TGTGCCAGCAGCCAAGGAGGAGGTAATGAAAAACTGTTTTTT. The chain recombines TRBV3-1 (or the pseudogene TRBV3-2) with TRBJ1-4; no reliable D call. V shed 1 base and J shed 4 bases, with 7 bases lying between them. The germline CDR1 and CDR2 sequences are LGHDT and YNNKEL (reference sequence). The CDR3 sequence is 14 residues long.

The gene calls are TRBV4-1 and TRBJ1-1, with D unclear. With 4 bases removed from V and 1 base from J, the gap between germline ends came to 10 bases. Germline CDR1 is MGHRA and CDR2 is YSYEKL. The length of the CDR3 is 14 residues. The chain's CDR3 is CASSLSSRNTEAFF. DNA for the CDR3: TGCGCCAGCAGCCTTAGTTCGAGGAACACTGAAGCTTTCTTT.

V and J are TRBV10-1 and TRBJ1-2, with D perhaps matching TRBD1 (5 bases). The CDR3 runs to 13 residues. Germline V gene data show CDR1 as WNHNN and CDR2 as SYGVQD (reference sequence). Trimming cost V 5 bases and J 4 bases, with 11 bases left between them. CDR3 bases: TGCGCCAGCAGTTTCGACAGAAGCTATGGCTACACCTTC. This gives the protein CASSFDRSYGYTF.

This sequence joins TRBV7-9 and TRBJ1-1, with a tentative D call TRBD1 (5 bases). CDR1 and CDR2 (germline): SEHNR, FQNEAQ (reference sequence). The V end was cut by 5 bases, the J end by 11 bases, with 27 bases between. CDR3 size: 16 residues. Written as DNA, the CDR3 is TGTGCCAGCAGCCCTACAGGAGAGAATTACGCGGTGGGGGCTTTCTTT. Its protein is CASSPTGENYAVGAFF.

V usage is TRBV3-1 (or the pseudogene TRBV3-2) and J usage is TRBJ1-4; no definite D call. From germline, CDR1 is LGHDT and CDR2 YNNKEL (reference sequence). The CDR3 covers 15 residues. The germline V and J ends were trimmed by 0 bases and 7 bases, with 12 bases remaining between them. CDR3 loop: CASSQDPGGGEKLFF. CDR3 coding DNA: TGTGCCAGCAGCCAAGACCCAGGTGGTGGTGAAAAACTGTTTTTT.

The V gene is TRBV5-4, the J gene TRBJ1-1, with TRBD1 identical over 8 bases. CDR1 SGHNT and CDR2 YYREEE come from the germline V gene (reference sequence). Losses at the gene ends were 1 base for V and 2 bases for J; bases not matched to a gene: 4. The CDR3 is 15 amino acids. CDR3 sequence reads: CASSLPTGVNTEAFF. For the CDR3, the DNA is TGTGCCAGCAGCTTGCCGACAGGGGTCAACACTGAAGCTTTCTTT.

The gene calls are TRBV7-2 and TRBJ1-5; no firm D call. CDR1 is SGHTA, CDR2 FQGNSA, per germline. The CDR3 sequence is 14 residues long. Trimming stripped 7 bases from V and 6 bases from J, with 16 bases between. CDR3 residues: CASTAAGWGQPQHF. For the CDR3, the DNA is TGTGCCAGCACTGCTGCGGGTTGGGGTCAGCCCCAGCATTTT.